This section outlines one T cell receptor beta chain sequence together with its context. The antigen it recognizes is unknown. No much larger clone exists at a distance of one base, and base qualities are not known. This record belongs to a study of cytomegalovirus exposure and HLA in healthy donors (dated by TCRdb to the late 2010s). About the study as a whole: An earlier analysis of 550 to 700 of the donors reported roughly 270 Gb of sequence data and more than 90 million unique TCR beta sequences from 150 million to 200 million T cells. Of the roughly 410 genotyped donors, roughly 80% were placed in the genetic ancestry cluster associated with self-reported Caucasian donors. The T cell repertoires of under 750 subjects were profiled by immunosequencing and related to cytomegalovirus serostatus. All discovery cohort repertoires had been generated on a single sequencing platform. The study aimed to test whether signatures of past pathogen exposure could be identified by cataloging public T cell receptors. To predict cytomegalovirus infection status, the study combined high-throughput TCR immunosequencing, statistical association of individual TCRs with disease status, and machine learning. Besides the first cohort of approximately 670 subjects, a separate validation cohort made up of 120 different subjects was used. Donor age, sex, ethnicity and CMV serostatus were collected together with the repertoire data. To study patterns of TCR occurrence, a later analysis re-analyzed previously published TCR beta repertoires from 500 to 850 donors and added high-resolution HLA genotyping. An earlier analysis of nearly 600 of the donors applied high-throughput TCR beta sequencing to assess whether each TCR beta V gene segment acted as functional or pseudogenic. Rather than using new phenotypic data, the later analysis identified candidate immune exposures from TCR beta sequences and from how often those sequences occurred across donors. The number of typed donors differed by locus: roughly 620-640 for A, B, C, DRB1 and DQB1; roughly 510 for DQA1; approximately 600 for DPA1; and around 490 for DPB1. About 280 gigabases of sequencing data and around 85 million unique TCR sequences made up an early release that covered over 550 HLA-typed donors. HLA typing covered class I and class II loci at four-digit resolution. On average, 235,054 unique TCR beta nucleotide sequences were sequenced per donor among fewer than 500 genotyped donors of the cohort, with around 19% of those sequences being non-productive. In a later genetic analysis, genome-wide SNP genotypes for about three fifths of the roughly 670 donors were used, and that subset was treated as a discovery cohort. A handful of DR-DQ haplotypes were handled as single units for association and clustering because linkage in the cohort was strong.

What the work shows at the level of the full study, not this receptor alone: Some IMGT-functional V segments, including TRBV6-2 and TRBV6-3, could not be distinguished by the 87-base-pair reads and were therefore excluded. It was suggested by the authors that the approach could potentially be generalized to other disease states and immunological phenotypes. Roughly uniform sequencing depth across donors was assumed in presence/absence analyses, although this assumption may not hold. According to a later analysis, TCR association rates differed among HLA loci, with DRB1 alleles showing the most associated TCRs and HLA-C alleles showing the fewest. Because some donors lacked HLA typing at each locus, the association tests relied only on the typed subset. While some public TCRs were present in many individuals, most TCR sequences turned up only very rarely across donors. Because counts were too low, more than 15 rarely observed V segments, including chromosome 9 orphons, were left out of the earlier analysis of about 500 of the donors. A few of the identified cytomegalovirus-associated TCR beta chains were confirmed in vitro to be specific for cytomegalovirus antigens. In this cohort, only TCR beta chains were sequenced, and detectable features were limited by the absence of alpha or paired-chain data. The only immune exposure information available for the cohort was CMV serostatus. A further reported finding was that TCR beta sequences accurately predicted the HLA-A and HLA-B alleles for most subjects in the first cohort. A later analysis found that HLA-associated TCR beta chains were more clonally expanded and had lower generation probabilities than equally common non-associated chains. The classifier was reported to diagnose cytomegalovirus status with high specificity and sensitivity in both the original and validation cohorts. The sequencing pipeline was judged likely to have produced a cluster of highly shared sequence variants as a technical artifact. A later analysis reported that several top co-occurrence clusters appeared linked to parvovirus B19, influenza, CMV and Epstein-Barr virus. A later analysis found that most CMV-associated TCR beta chains appeared HLA-restricted, with HLA associations seemingly driven largely by CMV exposure. An earlier analysis of approximately 500 of the donors showed that most TCR beta V segments appeared in productive rearrangements either about 90% or about 30% of the time, which broadly matched IMGT annotations. In a later genetic analysis, fewer N-insertions in productive TCRs were reported among donors in an Asian-associated ancestry cluster than the roughly 640-donor mean. When HLA alleles, especially DR and DQ, strongly co-occurred, TCR associations were difficult to assign to individual alleles. Specific HLA alleles were associated with 15,000 to 20,000 TCR beta sequences at a false discovery rate of 0.05 in a later analysis. Correlated functional status among segregating V segments might be attributable to linkage disequilibrium, but an unknown experimental factor could not be ruled out. The study listed 164 TCR beta chains as associated with cytomegalovirus. An association between a missense DCLRE1C variant and V-gene and J-gene trimming of TCR beta chains was found in a later genetic analysis and replicated in an independent cohort.

Preparation of the library involved the immunoSEQ multiplex PCR assay. For the multiplex PCR, a mixture combining 60 forward primers for TCR Vbeta segments and 13 reverse primers for TCR Jbeta segments was used. A multiplex PCR assay on genomic DNA amplified the CDR3 region of rearranged TCR beta genes. On the Illumina HiSeq System, the amplified TCR beta libraries were sequenced as 87-base-pair reads. In the paper's pipeline: A later analysis tallied tens of millions of unique TCR beta chains across the 666 repertoires, and around 12 million of those chains were shared by two or more donors. Raw reads were error-corrected and collapsed into unique sequences with a nearest-neighbor algorithm that merged closely related sequences to remove PCR and sequencing errors. V, D and J gene segments were assigned by aligning CDR3 sequences to IMGT reference sequences. For a sequence to be retained, a match of at least six nucleotides was required to both a V gene segment and a J gene segment. Rearrangements were classified as productive when the CDR3 lacked stop codons and remained in frame with V and J, and all other rearrangements were classified as non-productive. Following IMGT convention, CDR3 was defined as the stretch from the second conserved V-encoded cysteine up to the conserved J-encoded phenylalanine. In an earlier analysis of more than 550 of the donors, sequences lacking an unambiguous match to a single V gene segment were excluded. In an earlier analysis of approximately 560 of the donors, a V segment was called functional when productive rearrangements were above 56.7%, and segregating when the standard deviation between donors exceeded 5%. A statistical classification framework was developed to diagnose cytomegalovirus status using the catalog of TCR beta chain sequences. In a later analysis, TCR nucleotide sequences were compared against IMGT/GENE-DB human TR gene sequences so that V and J genes could be assigned. Using the TCRdist pipeline, a later analysis assigned CDR3 sequences along with most-parsimonious VDJ recombination scenarios. A later analysis defined each TCR beta chain by its CDR3 amino acid sequence plus V-gene family, and excluded reads lacking a unique V-gene family. A later analysis removed 550 to 700 highly shared, low-generation-probability nucleotide sequences to deal with suspected cross-contamination and a sequencing artifact. In a later analysis, a clonal expansion index was calculated for each public chain from normalized within-repertoire ranks of inferred template counts. In a later analysis, generation probabilities were computed using a VDJ recombination model fitted to out-of-frame rearrangements, and the results were checked against IGoR. In a later analysis, TCR-TCR, TCR-HLA and TCR-CMV co-occurrence was scored with hypergeometric tests, and a repertoire-size bias correction was applied to TCR pairs. False discovery rates were estimated in a later analysis by permuting HLA or CMV assignments 20 times. A later analysis grouped co-occurring TCRs with DBSCAN, adding TCRdist sequence similarity when clustering within HLA-allele-positive subsets. Repertoires with fewer than 30,000 or more than 120,000 public chains, plus five repertoires with anomalous nucleotide sharing, were excluded from co-occurrence clustering. In TCRdb, the immuneACCESS table is reduced to in-frame sequences with V and J assigned. These tables do not hold every clone; where another copy was compared, an unresolved V gene accounts for under half, and the others remain unexplained. V and J calls and clone size are as listed in that table; D and trimming were resolved from the DNA. The sample yields about 130,000 clones; roughly 80% were counted once. The ten largest make up around 1.2% of the sample.

The cohort comprised 550 to 700 healthy bone marrow donors. At the time of sampling, all cohort members were nominally healthy, though unrecorded immune exposures were likely present. The donor was CMV seronegative and belonged to the group of 352 seronegative cohort members. A peripheral blood sample was collected from each donor, and TCR beta sequencing was performed on peripheral blood mononuclear cells. Genomic DNA extraction from the blood cell samples was performed with the Qiagen DNeasy Blood Extraction Kit. Including the terminal cysteine and phenylalanine, the CDR3 comprises 14 residues. The read is trimmed to its CDR3 DNA, 42 bases read in frame from base 1. Trimming leaves V shorter by 6 bases and J shorter by 7 bases, with the junction holding 12 bases beyond the gene matches. The CDR1 and CDR2 encoded by the germline V gene are SNHLY and FYNNEI.

The clonotype originates from a man aged 50 to 60 in good health and CMV-seronegative. The sequenced material came from PBMCs. Recombination linked TRBV2 to TRBJ2-7; TRBD2 lines up with 7 middle nucleotides. CDR3 sequence: CASRGLADPWEQYF. At the DNA level, the sequence is TGTGCCAGCAGGGGGCTAGCGGACCCCTGGGAGCAGTACTTC.